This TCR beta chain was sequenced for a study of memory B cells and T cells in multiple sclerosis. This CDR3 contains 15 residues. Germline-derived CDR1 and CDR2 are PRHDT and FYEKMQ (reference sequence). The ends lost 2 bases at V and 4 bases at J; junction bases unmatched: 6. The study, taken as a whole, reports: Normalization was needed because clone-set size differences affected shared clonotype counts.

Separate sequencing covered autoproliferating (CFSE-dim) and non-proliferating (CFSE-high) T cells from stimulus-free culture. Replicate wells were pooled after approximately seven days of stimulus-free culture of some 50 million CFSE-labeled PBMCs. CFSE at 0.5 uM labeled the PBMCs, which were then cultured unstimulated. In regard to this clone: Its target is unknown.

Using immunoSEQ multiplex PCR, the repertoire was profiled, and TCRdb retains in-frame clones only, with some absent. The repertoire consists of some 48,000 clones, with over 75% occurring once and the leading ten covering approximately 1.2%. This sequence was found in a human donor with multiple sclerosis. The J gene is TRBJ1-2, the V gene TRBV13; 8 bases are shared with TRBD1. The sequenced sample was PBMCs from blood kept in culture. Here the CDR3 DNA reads TGTGCCAGCAGCTTACAGGGGGCGGATAGCTATGGCTACACCTTC. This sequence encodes CASSLQGADSYGYTF.